Only a few counts were recorded for the clone carrying this T cell receptor beta chain. The data are from a study of blood T cells in healthy people across ages. A second PCR of about 7 to 11 cycles used a sample-barcoded 5' primer and a J-beta primer mix. Every single cDNA molecule received a tag from a template-switch adaptor with 12 random nucleotides. From the 5' RACE reads, TCRdb called clonotypes with MiXCR, one entry per CDR3 protein. The repertoire includes under 700,000 distinct CDR3 sequences, around 24% of them detected once, and around 10% sits in the top ten. Trimming took 5 bases from V and 2 from J, leaving 13 bases between them. Germline assignment: CDR1 SEHNR and CDR2 FQNEAQ (reference sequence). This CDR3 has 16 amino acids. These data were also reused for a study on T cells of mothers and their children. That source reports: The TCR beta CDR3 read count exceeded 8.5 million for each mother and was around 3.1 million for each child. Researchers report slightly higher, though non-significant, overlap in related mother-child pairs than in unrelated pairs.

The chain has TRBV7-9 and TRBJ1-6; D gene unclear. The TCR comes from a boy younger than 18 in good health. Specimen: blood. The chain's CDR3 is CASSLVRTAYNSPLHF. CDR3 DNA sequence: TGTGCCAGCAGCCTAGTCCGGACTGCCTATAATTCACCCCTCCACTTT.